This TCR beta chain was captured in a study of cytomegalovirus exposure and HLA in healthy donors. Study outcomes and limitations: In vitro data verified a few CMV-associated chains as specific for CMV antigens. First-cohort TCR clusters were later found to tend to co-occur in the 90 to 150 validation repertoires.

The CDR3 totals 15 residues. V lost 5 bases, J lost 3 bases, and 8 bases stayed unmatched. CDR1 and CDR2 (germline): SGHVS, FQNEAQ. Separation from the approximately 720-subject first cohort characterized the roughly 120-subject validation cohort, to which the donors belonged. Profiled with immunoSEQ multiplex PCR; TCRdb holds only in-frame clones, not every one. The data contain roughly 230,000 clones, 80% to 95% of them singletons. This clone came up once. Its antigen is unidentified. The sequence derives from a woman in her twenties or thirties in good health and CMV-seronegative. Material for sequencing was PBMCs. This chain links TRBV7-8 with TRBJ2-7; 9 nucleotides line up with TRBD2. The CDR3 DNA is TGTGCCAGCAGCGCGCTTAGAGCGGGAGGCTACGAGCAGTACTTC. As protein: CASSALRAGGYEQYF.